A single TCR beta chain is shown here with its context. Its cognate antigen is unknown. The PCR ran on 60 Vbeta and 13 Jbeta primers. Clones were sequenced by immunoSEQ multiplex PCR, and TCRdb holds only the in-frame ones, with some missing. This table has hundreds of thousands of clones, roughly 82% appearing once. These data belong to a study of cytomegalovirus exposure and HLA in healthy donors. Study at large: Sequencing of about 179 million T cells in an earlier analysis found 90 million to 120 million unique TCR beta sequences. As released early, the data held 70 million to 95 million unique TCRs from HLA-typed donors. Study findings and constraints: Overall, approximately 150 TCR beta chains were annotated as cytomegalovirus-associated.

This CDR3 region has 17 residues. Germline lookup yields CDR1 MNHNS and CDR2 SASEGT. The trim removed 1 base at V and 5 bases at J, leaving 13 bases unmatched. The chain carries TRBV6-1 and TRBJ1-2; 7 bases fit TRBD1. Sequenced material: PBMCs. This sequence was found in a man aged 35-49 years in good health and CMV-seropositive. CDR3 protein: CASSEDGDSRILYGYTF. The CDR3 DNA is TGTGCCAGCAGTGAAGATGGGGACAGTCGGATTCTATATGGCTACACCTTC.